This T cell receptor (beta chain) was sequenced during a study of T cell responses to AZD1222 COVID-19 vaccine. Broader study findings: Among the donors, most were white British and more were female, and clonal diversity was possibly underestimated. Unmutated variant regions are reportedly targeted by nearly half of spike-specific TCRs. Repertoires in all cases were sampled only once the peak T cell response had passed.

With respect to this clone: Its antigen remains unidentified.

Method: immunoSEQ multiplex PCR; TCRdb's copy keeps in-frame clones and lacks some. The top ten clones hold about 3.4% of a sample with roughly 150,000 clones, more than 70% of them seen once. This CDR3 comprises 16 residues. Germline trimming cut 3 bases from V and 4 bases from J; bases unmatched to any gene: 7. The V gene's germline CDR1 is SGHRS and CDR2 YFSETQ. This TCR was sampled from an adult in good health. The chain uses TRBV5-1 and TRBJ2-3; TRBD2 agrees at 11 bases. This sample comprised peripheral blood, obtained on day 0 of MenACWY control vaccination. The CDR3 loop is CASSSLTSGDADTQYF. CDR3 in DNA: TGCGCCAGCAGCTCCCTGACTAGCGGGGACGCAGATACGCAGTATTTT.